Following are 19 T cell receptor beta chains from one sample sequenced in a study of T cells in Graves' hyperthyroidism and ophthalmopathy. RNA transcripts yielded amplified TCR beta CDR3 regions. During a first-round RT-PCR of the TCR CDR3, the HTBI primer set was used. TCRdb passed the multiplex PCR reads through MiXCR, listing each CDR3 protein once. The table has about 640,000 distinct CDR3 sequences, around 20% seen once. Sequences were obtained from blood. Receptors were obtained from a man aged 25-45 years with Graves' ophthalmopathy.

A remark on this clonotype: One end of the junction varies from germline; a read error may be responsible. This chain uses TRBV29-1 with TRBJ1-1; D is undetermined. The length of the CDR3 is 12 residues. CDR1 is SQVTM, CDR2 ANQGSEA, per germline. CDR3 DNA: TGCAGCGTTCAAGACGGTAACACTGAAGCTTTCTTT. Translating it yields CSVQDGNTEAFF.

This rearrangement joins TRBV7-3 to TRBJ1-1; D is possibly TRBD1 (6 bases). Trimming cost V 4 bases and J 6 bases, with 21 bases left between them. The germline gives CDR1 SGHTA, CDR2 FQGTGA. This CDR3 comprises 16 residues. The CDR3 loop reads CASSYNALGGRAEAFF. The CDR3 bases are TGTGCCAGCAGCTATAATGCCTTGGGGGGGCGCGCTGAAGCTTTCTTT.

The rearrangement uses TRBV19 and TRBJ1-1; D might be TRBD1 (5 bases). The CDR3 is made up of 14 amino acids. V lost 4 bases, J lost 3 bases, and 12 bases lay in between. CDR1 LNHDA and CDR2 SQIVND come from the germline V gene (reference sequence). The CDR3 spells CASSSARADTEAFF. CDR3 nucleotide sequence: TGTGCCAGTAGTAGTGCCAGGGCGGACACTGAAGCTTTCTTT. Full variable domain (rest looked up from reference TRBV19 and TRBJ1-1): DGGITQSPKYLFRKEGQNVTLSCEQNLNHDAMYWYRQDPGQGLRLIYYSQIVNDFQKGDIAEGYSVSREKKESFPLTVTSAQKNPTAFYLCASSSARADTEAFFGQGTRLTVV.

With regard to this clonotype: A read error may produce the germline difference seen at one junction end. This chain uses TRBV6-1 with TRBJ2-7; D tentatively reads TRBD1 or TRBD2 (6 bases each). In germline, CDR1 is MNHNS, CDR2 SASEGT. This CDR3 contains 15 residues. The CDR3 bases are TGTGCCGGCAGGGGAGGTAGGGACTGGACCTACGAGCAGTACTTC. Its translation is CAGRGGRDWTYEQYF.

This clonotype was seen repeatedly, ten times or more. The genes are TRBV18 and TRBJ2-5; D is unclear. V gave up 0 bases and J gave up 2 bases, with 7 bases separating them. This CDR3 has 14 amino acids. Germline V gene sequence: CDR1 KGHSH, CDR2 LQKENI. DNA for the CDR3: TGTGCCAGCTCACCACCTAGACATCAAGAGACCCAGTACTTC. Its protein is CASSPPRHQETQYF.

J is TRBJ2-2 and V is TRBV5-4; the D call may be TRBD1 or TRBD2 (7 bases each). This CDR3 contains 17 residues. Germline CDR1 is SGHNT and CDR2 is YYREEE (reference sequence). CDR3 protein: CATGGGEDRANTGELFF. The CDR3 DNA follows: TGTGCAACAGGAGGGGGGGAAGACAGGGCAAACACCGGGGAGCTGTTTTTT.

This chain connects TRBV28 to TRBJ2-2; 10 bases match TRBD1. The CDR3 runs 15 residues. V dropped 6 bases and J dropped 2; count of bases not matched to a gene: 3. Per germline, CDR1 MDHEN and CDR2 SYDVKM. CDR3 nucleotide sequence: TGTGCCAGCAGGATGACAGGGGGCAACACCGGGGAGCTGTTTTTT. It codes for CASRMTGGNTGELFF.

V and J are TRBV5-1 and TRBJ2-7; 8 bases agree with TRBD1. The CDR3 has 14 residues. The J segment lost 2 bases and the V segment lost 6 bases, leaving 7 bases of the junction unmatched. Germline V gene lookup returns CDR1 SGHRS and CDR2 YFSETQ. Here the CDR3 DNA reads TGCGCCAGCAACTCGGGACAGGAGACCTACGAGCAGTACTTC. It codes for CASNSGQETYEQYF.

The chain has TRBV20-1 and TRBJ1-6; no clear D. The CDR3 extends over 13 amino acids. V lost 6 bases and J 8 bases, leaving 14 bases between the germline ends. Germline loops: CDR1 DFQATT, CDR2 SNEGSKA (reference sequence). The CDR3 here is CSARPTEHSPLHF. In DNA form, the CDR3 reads TGCAGTGCCCGACCCACGGAGCATTCACCCCTCCACTTT.

In its sample, this clonotype was seen a few times. This sequence joins TRBV5-1 and TRBJ2-2, with D possibly matching TRBD2 (5 bases). This CDR3 spans 15 amino acids. Trimming stripped 1 base from V and 1 base from J, with 8 bases between. Germline CDR1 is SGHRS and CDR2 is YFSETQ. Here the CDR3 DNA reads TGCGCCAGCAGCTTGAGGGAGTGGAACACCGGGGAGCTGTTTTTT. Protein: CASSLREWNTGELFF.

The rearrangement links TRBV9 to TRBJ1-3, with D possibly TRBD1 on 5 matching bases. The CDR3 has 17 residues. Trimming removed 2 bases at V and 0 bases at J, with 15 bases between. The germline V gene has CDR1 SGDLS and CDR2 YYNGEE. For the CDR3, the DNA is TGTGCCAGCAGCGTTGGGGGATCGTGGAGCTCTGGAAACACCATATATTTT. This encodes CASSVGGSWSSGNTIYF.

The gene calls are TRBV6-5 and TRBJ1-2; tentative D call: TRBD1 (5 bases). This CDR3 spans 14 amino acids. Germline CDR1 MNHEY, CDR2 SVGAGI. The V gene lost 1 base and the J gene lost 8 bases, with 14 bases spanning the gap. CDR3 bases: TGTGCCAGCAGTTACTACGGGGGAACTGGCGGCTACACCTTC. Translation: CASSYYGGTGGYTF.

J is TRBJ2-5 and V is TRBV7-2; TRBD2 aligns across 16 bases. CDR3 length equals 18 residues. Germline lookup yields CDR1 SGHTA and CDR2 FQGNSA. V dropped 4 bases and J dropped 4; count of bases not matched to a gene: 9. In DNA, the CDR3 is TGTGCCAGCAGCTGGGTCCCGGGACTAGCGGGAGGGGCAGAGACCCAGTACTTC. Translation gives CASSWVPGLAGGAETQYF.

The V gene is TRBV29-1, the J gene TRBJ2-1; weak D call: TRBD2 (7 bases). Trimming took off 7 bases at V and 4 bases at J, with 17 bases between the two ends. Germline values: CDR1 SQVTM, CDR2 ANQGSEA. The CDR3 contains 14 residues. The CDR3 reads CSGEGGDIYNEQFF. The CDR3 nucleotides are TGCAGCGGCGAAGGGGGGGACATTTACAATGAGCAGTTCTTC.

The genes are TRBV2 and TRBJ2-1; 11 positions match TRBD2. The CDR3 has 14 residues. With V trimmed by 7 bases and J by 6 bases, 5 bases remained unmatched. Per germline, CDR1 SNHLY and CDR2 FYNNEI. Here the CDR3 reads CASMGTSGSNEQFF. CDR3 sequence (DNA): TGTGCCAGCATGGGGACTAGCGGCTCCAATGAGCAGTTCTTC.

Points on this clonotype: A clone one base away is much larger, so this may be a read error. This chain joins TRBV2 and TRBJ2-7, with 13 bases that match TRBD2. This CDR3 has 16 residues. V lost 7 bases, J lost 4 bases, and 10 bases stayed unmatched. Germline lookup yields CDR1 SNHLY and CDR2 FYNNEI. The CDR3 nucleotides read TGTGCCAGCACTAGAACTAGCGGGGGGGGGCCTTACGAGCAGTACTTC. It encodes CASTRTSGGGPYEQYF.

This clonotype has ten or more counts. The chain uses TRBV3-1 and TRBJ1-1; a possible D gene is TRBD1 (5 bases). CDR3 length: 14 residues. Germline V gives CDR1 LGHDT, CDR2 YNNKEL (reference sequence). The V gene lost 1 base and the J gene lost 6 bases, with 12 bases spanning the gap. The CDR3 bases are TGTGCCAGCAGCCAAGGTGGGGGTTTGGCTGAAGCTTTCTTT. Translated, it gives CASSQGGGLAEAFF.

This clonotype has at least ten counts. J is TRBJ2-7 and V is TRBV27; 7 bases match TRBD1. The CDR3 is made up of 14 amino acids. Germline loops: CDR1 MNHEY, CDR2 SMNVEV (reference sequence). The V and J ends lost 0 bases and 5 bases, in that order; junction bases with no gene match: 4. For the CDR3, the DNA is TGTGCCAGCAGTTTATCTAGACAGGGCAACGAGCAGTACTTC. Its translation is CASSLSRQGNEQYF.

This clonotype was detected only a few times. The chain employs TRBV6-1 and TRBJ2-1; TRBD2 agrees at 13 bases. V lost 8 bases and J lost 10; bases outside the gene matches: 8. Germline CDR1 reads MNHNS; CDR2 reads SASEGT. The CDR3 has 14 residues. Written as DNA, the CDR3 is TGTGCCAGCTCCGGACTAGCGGGAGTTGGGGAGCAGTTCTTC. It translates to CASSGLAGVGEQFF.